This TCR beta chain emerged from a study of CD8+CD57+ T cells in acquired aplastic anemia. CDR1 is SGHDT, CDR2 YYEEEE, per germline. CDR3 length: 16 amino acids. Genomic DNA templated the TCR beta VDJ and CDR3 profiling. Using its own MiXCR run on the reads, TCRdb lists one record per CDR3 protein. The repertoire holds about 290,000 distinct CDR3 sequences, with 56% as singletons. In patients chosen for sequencing, flow cytometry had shown CD8+CD57+ cell expansion. Worth noting for this clonotype: At one of its ends the junction is not consistent with the germline gene, which may arise from a read error.

The TCR was taken from a human donor with aplastic anemia. The chain joins TRBV5-6 to TRBJ1-1; a weak D match, TRBD1 (5 bases). Sequenced: sorted CD4+, CD8+, or CD8+CD57+ T cells (not recorded which) from PBMCs. CDR3 sequence: CASSLVGARLGTEAFF. CDR3 coding DNA: TGTGCCAGCAGCTTGGTTGGGGCGCGGTTGGGCACTGAGGCTTTCTTT.